The rows below give T cell receptor beta chains drawn from one sample of a study of beta chain features in type 1 diabetes. Assay: immunoSEQ multiplex PCR; the TCRdb copy retains only in-frame clones and omits some. The table lists 350,000 to 400,000 clones, roughly 12% of them singletons, with roughly 0.0097% in the top ten. Material: naive CD4+ T cells from blood. All receptors come from a woman aged 18-30 years with type 1 diabetes. Both conserved end residues are part of each CDR3. D genes are given only for firm matches. Size is stated for part of the rows, as once, few or many counts, or as a class when the clone is expanded.

D | J | V | size | DNA | CDR3
. | TRBJ2-5 | TRBV29-1 | . | TGCAGCGCTGGACTGGATCAAGAGACCCAGTACTTC | CSAGLDQETQYF
. | TRBJ1-5 | TRBV5-1 | few | TGCGCCAGCAGCTACCGGGGGGGCAATCAGCCCCAGCATTTT | CASSYRGGNQPQHF
. | TRBJ1-6 | TRBV9 | few | TGTGCCAGCAGCGTAGCTGCGGGACGGCAGAATTCACCCCTCCACTTT | CASSVAAGRQNSPLHF
. | TRBJ1-2 | TRBV18 | few | TGTGCCAGCTCACCTCCCGGCCAGGGTCCCTCCACCTTC | CASSPPGQGPSTF
. | TRBJ2-5 | TRBV7-6 | . | TGTGCCAGCAGCCCGTACACCGAGACCCAGTACTTC | CASSPYTETQYF
TRBD1 | TRBJ1-1 | TRBV5-4 | . | TGTGCCAGCAGCGGACGACAGGGGGCTCGCACTGAAGCTTTCTTT | CASSGRQGARTEAFF
. | TRBJ1-5 | TRBV7-9 | few | TGTGCCAGCAGCTTCGGGGGAGATCAGCCCCAGCATTTT | CASSFGGDQPQHF
. | TRBJ2-7 | TRBV10-3 | . | TGTGCCATCAGTGAAGGCTTCGGGGGCTACGAGCAGTACTTC | CAISEGFGGYEQYF
. | TRBJ2-7 | TRBV10-3 | few | TGTGCCATCAGTGAGCTAACAGGTTACGAGCAGTACTTC | CAISELTGYEQYF
. | TRBJ2-5 | TRBV7-2 | few | TGTGCCAGCAGCTTTGGACAGCAAGAGACCCAGTACTTC | CASSFGQQETQYF
. | TRBJ2-3 | TRBV7-9 | . | TGTGCCAGCGGAATCCGGGAAGGTGGAGATACGCAGTATTTT | CASGIREGGDTQYF
TRBD1 | TRBJ1-5 | TRBV19 | few | TGTGCCAGTCGAGTCGGACAGGGATATCAGCCCCAGCATTTT | CASRVGQGYQPQHF
. | TRBJ2-4 | TRBV9 | few | TGTGCCAGCAGCTCCTCCGCAAACCAGAACATTCAGTACTTC | CASSSSANQNIQYF
. | TRBJ2-3 | TRBV5-1 | . | TGCGCCAGCAGCCCCCCGGGGGGCTTCACAGATACGCAGTATTTT | CASSPPGGFTDTQYF
. | TRBJ2-5 | TRBV5-6 | . | TGTGCCAGCAGCTTGGTAGGGGCGGGATCGGCGGAGACCCAGTACTTC | CASSLVGAGSAETQYF
. | TRBJ1-2 | TRBV7-2 | few | TGTGCCAGCAGCTTAGGTTCAGGGTTCGGCTATGGCTACACCTTC | CASSLGSGFGYGYTF
TRBD1 | TRBJ1-1 | TRBV6-1 | few | TGTGCCAGCAGTGGCCGGACAGGGGATGTTGGAGCTTTCTTT | CASSGRTGDVGAFF
. | TRBJ2-1 | TRBV4-3 | . | TGCGCCAGCAGCCAAGAGGCGGCCCGTGACGAGCAGTTCTTC | CASSQEAARDEQFF
TRBD2 | TRBJ2-1 | TRBV7-9 | . | TGTGCCAGCAGCCCGCGGGGGACTAGCGGGAGAAATGAGCAGTTCTTC | CASSPRGTSGRNEQFF
. | TRBJ1-1 | TRBV9 | . | TGTGCCAGCAGCGTACCTCCCGACACTGAAGCTTTCTTT | CASSVPPDTEAFF
TRBD1 | TRBJ2-7 | TRBV18 | few | TGTGCCAGCTCAGCAACCTCCGGGACAGGGTTCGGCTACGAGCAGTACTTC | CASSATSGTGFGYEQYF
. | TRBJ2-7 | TRBV4-1 | . | TGCGCCAGCAGCCAGGGTTACTTGGAGTACGAGCAGTACTTC | CASSQGYLEYEQYF
. | TRBJ2-3 | TRBV20-1 | . | TGCAGTGTCGGGAGTGCAGATACGCAGTATTTT | CSVGSADTQYF
. | TRBJ1-1 | TRBV19 | few | TGTGCCAGTAGAATAGGGGCGCGGAACACTGAAGCTTTCTTT | CASRIGARNTEAFF
. | TRBJ1-5 | TRBV7-8 | . | TGTGCCAGCAGCTTAGGGCGGGCATATAGCAATCAGCCCCAGCATTTT | CASSLGRAYSNQPQHF
TRBD1 | TRBJ1-3 | TRBV25-1 | . | TGTGCCAGCAGTCTGTGGGGTACAGGGGGCTCTGGAAACACCATATATTTT | CASSLWGTGGSGNTIYF
. | TRBJ2-1 | TRBV11-3 | . | TGTGCCAGCAGCTTGGGACTTAATGAGCAGTTCTTC | CASSLGLNEQFF
TRBD1 | TRBJ1-3 | TRBV29-1 | few | TGCAGCATACTGGGACAGCTTTCTGGAAACACCATATATTTT | CSILGQLSGNTIYF
. | TRBJ1-1 | TRBV30 | few | TGTGCCTGGGGCCAACGGAACACTGAAGCTTTCTTT | CAWGQRNTEAFF
. | TRBJ2-1 | TRBV6-1 | few | TGTGCCAGCAGTGGGCCGCCTGGCTCCTACAATGAGCAGTTCTTC | CASSGPPGSYNEQFF
TRBD2 | TRBJ2-1 | TRBV18 | few | TGTGCCAGCTCAGCGGGGGATGAGCAGTTCTTC | CASSAGDEQFF
TRBD2 | TRBJ2-7 | TRBV7-9 | few | TGTGCCAGCAGCTTAGGGCTAGCGGGAGCATCCTACGAGCAGTACTTC | CASSLGLAGASYEQYF